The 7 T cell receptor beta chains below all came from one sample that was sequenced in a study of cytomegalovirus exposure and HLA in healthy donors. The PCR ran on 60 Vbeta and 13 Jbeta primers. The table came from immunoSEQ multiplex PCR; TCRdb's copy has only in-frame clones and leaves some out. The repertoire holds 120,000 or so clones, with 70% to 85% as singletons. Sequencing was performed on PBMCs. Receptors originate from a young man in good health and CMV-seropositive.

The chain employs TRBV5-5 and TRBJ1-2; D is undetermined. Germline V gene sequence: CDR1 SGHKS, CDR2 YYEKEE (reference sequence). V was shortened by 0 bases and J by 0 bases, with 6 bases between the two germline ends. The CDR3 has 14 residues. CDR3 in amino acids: CASSLVAPNYGYTF. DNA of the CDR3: TGTGCCAGCAGCTTGGTGGCCCCTAACTATGGCTACACCTTC. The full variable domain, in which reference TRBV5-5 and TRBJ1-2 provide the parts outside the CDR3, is DAGVTQSPTHLIKTRGQQVTLRCSPISGHKSVSWYQQVLGQGPQFIFQYYEKEERGRGNFPDRFSARQFPNYSSELNVNALLLGDSALYLCASSLVAPNYGYTFGSGTRLTVV.

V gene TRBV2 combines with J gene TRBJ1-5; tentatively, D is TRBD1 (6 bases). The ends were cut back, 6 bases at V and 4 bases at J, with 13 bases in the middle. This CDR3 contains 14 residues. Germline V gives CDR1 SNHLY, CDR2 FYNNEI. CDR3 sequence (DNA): TGTGCCAGCAGCGCCTACAGGGAGAATCAGCCCCAGCATTTT. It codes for CASSAYRENQPQHF.

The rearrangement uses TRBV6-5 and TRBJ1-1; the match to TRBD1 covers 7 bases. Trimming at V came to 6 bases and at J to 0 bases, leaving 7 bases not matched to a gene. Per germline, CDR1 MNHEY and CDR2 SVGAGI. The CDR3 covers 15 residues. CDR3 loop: CASSRDRDLNTEAFF. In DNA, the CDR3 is TGTGCCAGCAGCCGGGACAGAGACCTGAACACTGAAGCTTTCTTT.

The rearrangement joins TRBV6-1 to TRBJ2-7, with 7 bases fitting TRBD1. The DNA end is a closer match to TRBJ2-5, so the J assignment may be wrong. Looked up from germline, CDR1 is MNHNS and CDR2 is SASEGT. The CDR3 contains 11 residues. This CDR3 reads CASRDRETQYF. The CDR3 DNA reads TGTGCCAGCAGGGACAGGGAGACCCAGTACTTC.

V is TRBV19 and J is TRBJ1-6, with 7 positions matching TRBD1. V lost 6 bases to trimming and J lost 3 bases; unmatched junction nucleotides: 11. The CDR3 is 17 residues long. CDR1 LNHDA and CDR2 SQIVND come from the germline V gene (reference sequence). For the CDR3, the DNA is TGTGCCAGTAGCCAACTCCCGGGACAGTTCTATAATTCACCCCTCCACTTT. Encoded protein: CASSQLPGQFYNSPLHF.

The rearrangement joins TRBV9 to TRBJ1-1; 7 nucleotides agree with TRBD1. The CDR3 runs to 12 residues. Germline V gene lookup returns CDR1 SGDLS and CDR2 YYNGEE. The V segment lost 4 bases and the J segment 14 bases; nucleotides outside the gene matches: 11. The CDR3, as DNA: TGTGCCAGCAGCAGGGACAGAGTGGGTACCTTCTTT. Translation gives CASSRDRVGTFF.

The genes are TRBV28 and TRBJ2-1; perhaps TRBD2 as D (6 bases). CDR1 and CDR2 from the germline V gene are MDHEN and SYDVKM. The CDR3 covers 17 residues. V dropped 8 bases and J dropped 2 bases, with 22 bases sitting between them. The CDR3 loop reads CASCYPGLAFPYNEQFF. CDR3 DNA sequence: TGTGCCAGCTGCTACCCGGGACTGGCGTTTCCCTACAATGAGCAGTTCTTC.